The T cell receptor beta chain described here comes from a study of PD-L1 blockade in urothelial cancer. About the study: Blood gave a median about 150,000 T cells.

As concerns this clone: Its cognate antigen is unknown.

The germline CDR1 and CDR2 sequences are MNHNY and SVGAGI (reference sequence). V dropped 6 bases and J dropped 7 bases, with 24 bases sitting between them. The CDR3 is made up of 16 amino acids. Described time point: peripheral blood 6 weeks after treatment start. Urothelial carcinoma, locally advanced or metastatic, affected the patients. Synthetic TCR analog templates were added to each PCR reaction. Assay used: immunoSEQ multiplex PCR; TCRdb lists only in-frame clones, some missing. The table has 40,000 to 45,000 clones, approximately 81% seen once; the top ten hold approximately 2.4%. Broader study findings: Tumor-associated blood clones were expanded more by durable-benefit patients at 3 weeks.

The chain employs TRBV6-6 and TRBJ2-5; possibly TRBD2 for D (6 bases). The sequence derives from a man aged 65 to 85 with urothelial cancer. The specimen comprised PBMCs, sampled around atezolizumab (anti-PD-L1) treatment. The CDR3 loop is CASRRDSGTGEGTQYF. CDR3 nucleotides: TGTGCCAGCAGAAGGGACTCGGGGACCGGGGAAGGGACCCAGTACTTC.